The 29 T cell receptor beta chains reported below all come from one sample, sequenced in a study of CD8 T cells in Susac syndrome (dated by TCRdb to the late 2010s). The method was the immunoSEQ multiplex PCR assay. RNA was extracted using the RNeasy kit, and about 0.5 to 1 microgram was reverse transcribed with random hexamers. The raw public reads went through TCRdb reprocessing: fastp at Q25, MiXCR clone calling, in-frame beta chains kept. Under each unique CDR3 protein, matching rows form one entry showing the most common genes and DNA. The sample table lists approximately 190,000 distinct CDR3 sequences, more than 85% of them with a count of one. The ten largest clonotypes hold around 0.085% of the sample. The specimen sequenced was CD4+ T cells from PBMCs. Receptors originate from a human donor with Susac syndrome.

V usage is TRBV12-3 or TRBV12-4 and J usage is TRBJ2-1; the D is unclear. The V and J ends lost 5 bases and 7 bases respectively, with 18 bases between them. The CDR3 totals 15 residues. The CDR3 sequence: CASSPGSTNGNEQFF. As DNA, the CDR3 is TGTGCCAGCAGTCCCGGGTCCACAAACGGGAATGAGCAGTTCTTC.

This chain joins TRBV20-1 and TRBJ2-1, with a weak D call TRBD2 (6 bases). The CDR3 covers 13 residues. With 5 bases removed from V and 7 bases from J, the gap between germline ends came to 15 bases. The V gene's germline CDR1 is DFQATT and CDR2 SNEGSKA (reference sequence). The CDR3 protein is CSASLTRINEQFF. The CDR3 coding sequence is TGCAGTGCTTCCCTGACTAGGATAAATGAGCAGTTCTTC.

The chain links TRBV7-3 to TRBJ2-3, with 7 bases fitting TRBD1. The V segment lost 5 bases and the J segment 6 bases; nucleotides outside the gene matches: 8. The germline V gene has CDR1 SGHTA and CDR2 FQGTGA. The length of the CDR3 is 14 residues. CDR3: CASSPTGQSDTQYF. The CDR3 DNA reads TGTGCCAGCAGCCCAACGGGACAGTCGGATACGCAGTATTTT.

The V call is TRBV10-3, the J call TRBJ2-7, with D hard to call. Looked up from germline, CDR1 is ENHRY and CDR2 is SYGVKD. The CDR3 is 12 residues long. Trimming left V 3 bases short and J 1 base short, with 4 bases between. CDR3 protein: CAISDRSYEQYF. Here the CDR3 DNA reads TGTGCCATCAGTGACAGATCCTACGAGCAGTACTTC.

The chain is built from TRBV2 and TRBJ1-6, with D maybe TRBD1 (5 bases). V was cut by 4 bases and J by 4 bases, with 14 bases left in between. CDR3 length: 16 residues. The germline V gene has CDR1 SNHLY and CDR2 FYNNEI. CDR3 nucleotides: TGTGCCAGCAGTGGATGGGGCGGATCTTATAATTCACCCCTCCACTTT. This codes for CASSGWGGSYNSPLHF.

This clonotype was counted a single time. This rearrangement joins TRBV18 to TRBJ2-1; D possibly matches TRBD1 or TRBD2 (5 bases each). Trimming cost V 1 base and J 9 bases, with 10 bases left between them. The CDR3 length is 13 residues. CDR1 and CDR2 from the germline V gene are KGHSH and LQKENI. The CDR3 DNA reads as TGTGCCAGCTCACCACGAGCGGACACTGAGCAGTTCTTC. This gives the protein CASSPRADTEQFF.

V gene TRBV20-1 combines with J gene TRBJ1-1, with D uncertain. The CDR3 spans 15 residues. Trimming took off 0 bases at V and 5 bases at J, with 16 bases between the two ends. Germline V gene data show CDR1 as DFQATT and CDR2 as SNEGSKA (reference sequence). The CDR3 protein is CSAREIGKGPTEAFF. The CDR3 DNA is TGCAGTGCTAGAGAGATAGGGAAGGGCCCAACTGAAGCTTTCTTT.

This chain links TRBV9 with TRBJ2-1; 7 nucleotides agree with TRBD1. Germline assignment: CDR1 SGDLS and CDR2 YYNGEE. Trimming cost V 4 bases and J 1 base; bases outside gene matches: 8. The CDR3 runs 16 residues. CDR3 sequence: CASSPHTGVSYNEQFF. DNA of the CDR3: TGTGCCAGCAGCCCCCATACAGGGGTATCCTACAATGAGCAGTTCTTC.

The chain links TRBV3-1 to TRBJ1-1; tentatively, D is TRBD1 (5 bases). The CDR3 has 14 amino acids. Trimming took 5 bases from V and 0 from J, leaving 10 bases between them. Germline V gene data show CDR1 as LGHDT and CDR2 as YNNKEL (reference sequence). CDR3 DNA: TGTGCCAGCAGCTACCTACAGGTGAACACTGAAGCTTTCTTT. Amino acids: CASSYLQVNTEAFF. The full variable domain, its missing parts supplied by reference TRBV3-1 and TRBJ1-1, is DTAVSQTPKYLVTQMGNDKSIKCEQNLGHDTMYWYKQDSKKFLKIMFSYNNKELIINETVPNRFSPKSPDKAHLNLHINSLELGDSAVYFCASSYLQVNTEAFFGQGTRLTVV.

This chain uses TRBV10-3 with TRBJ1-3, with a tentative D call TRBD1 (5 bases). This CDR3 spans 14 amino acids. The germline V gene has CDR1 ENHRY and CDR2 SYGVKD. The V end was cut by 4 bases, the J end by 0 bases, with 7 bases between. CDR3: CAISGTHSGNTIYF. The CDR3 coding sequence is TGTGCCATCAGTGGGACACACTCTGGAAACACCATATATTTT.

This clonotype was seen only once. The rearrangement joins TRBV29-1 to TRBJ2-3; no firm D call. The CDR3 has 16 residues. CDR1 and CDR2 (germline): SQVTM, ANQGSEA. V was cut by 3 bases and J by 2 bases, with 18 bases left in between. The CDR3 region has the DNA TGCAGCGTTGATAAGTCTCGTAGAAGCGCCACAGATACGCAGTATTTT. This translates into CSVDKSRRSATDTQYF.

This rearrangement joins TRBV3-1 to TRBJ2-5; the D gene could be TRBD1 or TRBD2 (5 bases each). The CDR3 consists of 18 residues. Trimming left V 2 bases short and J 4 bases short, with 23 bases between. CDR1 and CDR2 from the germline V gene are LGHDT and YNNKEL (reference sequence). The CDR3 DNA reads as TGTGCCAGCAGCCAATCCCCCCGGACTCGGAAGAGGGGAGAGACCCAGTACTTC. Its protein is CASSQSPRTRKRGETQYF.

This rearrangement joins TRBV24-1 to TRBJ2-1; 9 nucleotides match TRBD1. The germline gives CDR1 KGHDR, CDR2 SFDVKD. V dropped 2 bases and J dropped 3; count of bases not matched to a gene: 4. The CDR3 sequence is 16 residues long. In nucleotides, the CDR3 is TGTGCCACCAGTGATTCAGGGACAGGGAGCTACAATGAGCAGTTCTTC. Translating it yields CATSDSGTGSYNEQFF.

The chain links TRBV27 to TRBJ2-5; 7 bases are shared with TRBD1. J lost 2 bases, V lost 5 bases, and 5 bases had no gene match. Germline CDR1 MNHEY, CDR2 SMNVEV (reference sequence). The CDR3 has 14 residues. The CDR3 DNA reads TGTGCCAGCAGTCGTGACAGGGATCAAGAGACCCAGTACTTC. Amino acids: CASSRDRDQETQYF.

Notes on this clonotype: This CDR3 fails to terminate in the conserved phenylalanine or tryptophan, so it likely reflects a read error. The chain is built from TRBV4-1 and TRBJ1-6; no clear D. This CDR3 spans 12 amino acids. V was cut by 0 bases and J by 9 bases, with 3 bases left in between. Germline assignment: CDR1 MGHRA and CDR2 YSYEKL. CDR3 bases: TGCGCCAGCAGCCAAGATTTTTCACCCCTCCACTTA. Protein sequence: CASSQDFSPLHL.

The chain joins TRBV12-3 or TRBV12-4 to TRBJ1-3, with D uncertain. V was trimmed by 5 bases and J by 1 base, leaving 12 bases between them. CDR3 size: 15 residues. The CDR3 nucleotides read TGTGCCAGCAGTGCCGGAGGGTCATCTGGAAACACCATATATTTT. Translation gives CASSAGGSSGNTIYF.

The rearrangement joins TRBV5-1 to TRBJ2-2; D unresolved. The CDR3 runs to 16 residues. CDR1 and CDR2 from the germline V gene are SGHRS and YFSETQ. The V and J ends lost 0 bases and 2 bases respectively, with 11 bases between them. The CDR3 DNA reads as TGCGCCAGCAGCTTGGTTGAGACCAAAAACACCGGGGAGCTGTTTTTT. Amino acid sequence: CASSLVETKNTGELFF.

The chain's CDR3 is CASSERDYEQYF. DNA of the CDR3: TGTGCCAGCAGTGAACGGGACTACGAGCAGTACTTC. The chain employs TRBV2 and TRBJ2-7; D possibly corresponds to TRBD2 (5 bases). The CDR3 is 12 amino acids. The germline V gene encodes CDR1 SNHLY and CDR2 FYNNEI. Trimming stripped 2 bases from V and 3 bases from J, with 5 bases between.

CDR3 sequence: CSARDQAGGLYEQYF. CDR3 sequence (DNA): TGCAGTGCTAGAGATCAGGCAGGGGGCCTATACGAGCAGTACTTC. The rearrangement links TRBV20-1 to TRBJ2-7; the match to TRBD1 covers 8 bases. The CDR3 has 15 residues. Per the germline V gene, CDR1 is DFQATT and CDR2 is SNEGSKA (reference sequence). Trimming took 0 bases from V and 4 from J; bases not matched to a gene: 8.

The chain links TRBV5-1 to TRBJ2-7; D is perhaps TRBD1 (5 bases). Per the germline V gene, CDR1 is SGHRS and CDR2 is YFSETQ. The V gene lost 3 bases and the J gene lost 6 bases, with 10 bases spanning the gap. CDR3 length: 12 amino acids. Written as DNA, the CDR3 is TGCGCCAGCAGCTCCCAGGGTTTCGAGCAGTACTTC. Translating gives CASSSQGFEQYF.

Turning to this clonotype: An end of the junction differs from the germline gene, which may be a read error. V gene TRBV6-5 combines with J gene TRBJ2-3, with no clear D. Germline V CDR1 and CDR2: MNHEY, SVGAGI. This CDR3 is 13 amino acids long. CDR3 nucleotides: TGTGCCAGCAGTCCTGACCCCACATATACGCAGTATTTT. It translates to CASSPDPTYTQYF.

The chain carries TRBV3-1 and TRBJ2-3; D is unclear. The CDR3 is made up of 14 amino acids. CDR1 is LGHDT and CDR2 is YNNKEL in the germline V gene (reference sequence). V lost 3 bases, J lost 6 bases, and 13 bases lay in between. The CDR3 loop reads CASSHGGVIDTQYF. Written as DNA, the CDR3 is TGTGCCAGCAGCCATGGCGGAGTAATTGATACGCAGTATTTT.

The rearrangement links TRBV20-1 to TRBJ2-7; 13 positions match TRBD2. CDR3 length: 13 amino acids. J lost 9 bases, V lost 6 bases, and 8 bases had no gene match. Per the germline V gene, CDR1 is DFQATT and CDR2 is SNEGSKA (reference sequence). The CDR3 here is CSAEGLAGKGQYF. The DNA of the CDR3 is TGCAGTGCGGAGGGACTAGCGGGAAAAGGGCAGTACTTC.

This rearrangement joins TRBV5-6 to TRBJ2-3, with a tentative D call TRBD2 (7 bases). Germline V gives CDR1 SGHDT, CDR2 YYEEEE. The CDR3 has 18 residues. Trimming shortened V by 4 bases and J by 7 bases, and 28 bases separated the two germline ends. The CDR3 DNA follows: TGTGCCAGCAGCAGGGGGGGGCCGGCTATTAATCACAAGTATACGCAGTATTTT. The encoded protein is CASSRGGPAINHKYTQYF.

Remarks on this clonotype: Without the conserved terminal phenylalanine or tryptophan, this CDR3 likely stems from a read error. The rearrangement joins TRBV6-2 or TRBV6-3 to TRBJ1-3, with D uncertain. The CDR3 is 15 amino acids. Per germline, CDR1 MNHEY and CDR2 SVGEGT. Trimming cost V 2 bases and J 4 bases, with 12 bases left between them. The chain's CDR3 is CASSYLLSTGNTIYL. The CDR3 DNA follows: TGTGCCAGCAGTTACCTTCTATCGACCGGAAACACCATATATCTT.

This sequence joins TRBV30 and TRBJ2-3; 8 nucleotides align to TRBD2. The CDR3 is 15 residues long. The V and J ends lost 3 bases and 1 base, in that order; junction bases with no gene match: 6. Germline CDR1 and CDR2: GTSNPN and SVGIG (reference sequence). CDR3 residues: CAWRYSGARTDTQYF. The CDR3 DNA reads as TGTGCCTGGAGATATAGCGGGGCCCGCACAGATACGCAGTATTTT.

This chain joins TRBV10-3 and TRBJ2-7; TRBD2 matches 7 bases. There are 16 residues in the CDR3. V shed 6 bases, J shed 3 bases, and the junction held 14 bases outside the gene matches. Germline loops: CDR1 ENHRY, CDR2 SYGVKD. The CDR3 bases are TGTGCCATCAGCAGTTCCGGGGCTAGCGGATACTACGAGCAGTACTTC. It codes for CAISSSGASGYYEQYF.

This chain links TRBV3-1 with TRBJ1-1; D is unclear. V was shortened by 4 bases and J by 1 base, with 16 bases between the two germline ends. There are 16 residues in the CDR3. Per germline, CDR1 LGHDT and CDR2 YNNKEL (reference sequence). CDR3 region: CASSPRRRATNTEAFF. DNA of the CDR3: TGTGCCAGCAGCCCACGGAGGAGGGCGACGAACACTGAAGCTTTCTTT.

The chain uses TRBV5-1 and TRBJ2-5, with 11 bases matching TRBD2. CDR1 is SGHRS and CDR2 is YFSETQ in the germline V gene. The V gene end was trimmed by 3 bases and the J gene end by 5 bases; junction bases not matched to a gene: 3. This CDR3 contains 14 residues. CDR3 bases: TGCGCCAGCAGCTCGTCTAGCGGGGGGGAGACCCAGTACTTC. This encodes CASSSSSGGETQYF.